These 9 T cell receptor beta chains were all obtained from the same sample, sequenced in a study of PD-1 blockade in classical Hodgkin lymphoma. Time point in this sample: cycle 4 day 1 (C4D1), after around six weeks of nivolumab. No patient escaped relapse after autologous stem cell transplantation, and brentuximab vedotin exposure varied. Assay used: immunoSEQ multiplex PCR; TCRdb lists only in-frame clones, some missing. The sample holds about 21,000 clones; over 65% are singletons and the top ten take over 15%. The sample was peripheral blood mononuclear cells (PBMCs), taken before the fourth cycle of nivolumab. These receptors came from a human donor with classical Hodgkin lymphoma.

This clone was seen a few times. This chain uses TRBV2 with TRBJ2-7, with 7 bases lining up with TRBD1. In germline, CDR1 is SNHLY, CDR2 FYNNEI. This CDR3 comprises 11 residues. V lost 7 bases to trimming and J lost 5 bases; unmatched junction nucleotides: 2. The CDR3 spells CASTDRDEQYF. Written as DNA, the CDR3 is TGTGCCAGCACCGACAGGGACGAGCAGTACTTC.

The CDR3 loop reads CASSLGGYSYNEQFF. The CDR3 region has the DNA TGTGCCAGCAGCTTGGGGGGATACTCCTACAATGAGCAGTTCTTC. The rearrangement uses TRBV5-4 and TRBJ2-1; the D is unclear. V was cut by 0 bases and J by 0 bases, with 7 bases left in between. Germline assignment: CDR1 SGHNT and CDR2 YYREEE (reference sequence). The CDR3 runs to 15 residues.

This clone was counted only a few times. The genes are TRBV27 and TRBJ2-7; D may be TRBD1 or TRBD2 (5 bases each). The V gene lost 4 bases and the J gene lost 2 bases, with 15 bases spanning the gap. The CDR3 sequence is 15 residues long. CDR1 is MNHEY, CDR2 SMNVEV, per germline (reference sequence). The CDR3 region has the DNA TGTGCCAGCAGTTACGTCCTGGGGGAGCCCTACGAGCAGTACTTC. Translation gives CASSYVLGEPYEQYF.

The chain joins TRBV7-8 to TRBJ2-7, with D possibly being TRBD1 (6 bases). This CDR3 region has 14 residues. Germline V CDR1 and CDR2: SGHVS, FQNEAQ. V was cut by 5 bases and J by 0 bases, with 11 bases left in between. The CDR3 reads CASSPVGGSYEQYF. In DNA form, the CDR3 reads TGTGCCAGCAGCCCAGTAGGGGGCTCCTACGAGCAGTACTTC.

The chain recombines TRBV5-4 with TRBJ2-7, with D tentatively TRBD1 or TRBD2 (6 bases each). The V and J ends lost 4 bases and 2 bases respectively, with 13 bases between them. Germline V gene sequence: CDR1 SGHNT, CDR2 YYREEE (reference sequence). The length of the CDR3 is 14 residues. The chain's CDR3 is CASSIGGDTYEQYF. Written as DNA, the CDR3 is TGTGCCAGCAGCATTGGAGGGGACACCTACGAGCAGTACTTC.

The gene calls are TRBV6-5 and TRBJ1-2; D is perhaps TRBD1 (5 bases). Trimming cost V 4 bases and J 4 bases, with 10 bases left between them. The CDR3 is made up of 13 amino acids. CDR1 is MNHEY, CDR2 SVGAGI, per germline. The DNA of the CDR3 is TGTGCCAGCAGTTTGTCAGGGCCCTATGGCTACACCTTC. Translation gives CASSLSGPYGYTF.

The chain is built from TRBV28 and TRBJ2-3, with 11 nucleotides matching TRBD1. After removal of 5 bases from V and 14 bases from J, the junction contained 9 bases not matched to a gene. Germline CDR1 MDHEN, CDR2 SYDVKM. The CDR3 is 13 amino acids. Here the CDR3 reads CASSPPGTGGTYF. CDR3 bases: TGTGCCAGCAGTCCCCCCGGGACAGGGGGGACGTATTTT.

This chain uses TRBV10-3 with TRBJ1-1; D is ambiguous. CDR1 is ENHRY, CDR2 SYGVKD, per germline. The CDR3 is 14 residues long. The V end was cut by 3 bases, the J end by 5 bases, with 13 bases between. CDR3 sequence (DNA): TGTGCCATCAGTGATCGGGCGAGGCAAACTGAAGCTTTCTTT. Protein: CAISDRARQTEAFF.

The chain has TRBV2 and TRBJ2-7, with 14 bases identical to TRBD2. The ends lost 6 bases at V and 6 bases at J; junction bases unmatched: 13. Germline V lookup: CDR1 SNHLY, CDR2 FYNNEI. This CDR3 has 17 residues. The CDR3 loop is CASSRAGTSGSAGEQYF. CDR3 DNA: TGTGCCAGCAGCCGAGCCGGGACTAGCGGGAGCGCGGGCGAGCAGTACTTC.